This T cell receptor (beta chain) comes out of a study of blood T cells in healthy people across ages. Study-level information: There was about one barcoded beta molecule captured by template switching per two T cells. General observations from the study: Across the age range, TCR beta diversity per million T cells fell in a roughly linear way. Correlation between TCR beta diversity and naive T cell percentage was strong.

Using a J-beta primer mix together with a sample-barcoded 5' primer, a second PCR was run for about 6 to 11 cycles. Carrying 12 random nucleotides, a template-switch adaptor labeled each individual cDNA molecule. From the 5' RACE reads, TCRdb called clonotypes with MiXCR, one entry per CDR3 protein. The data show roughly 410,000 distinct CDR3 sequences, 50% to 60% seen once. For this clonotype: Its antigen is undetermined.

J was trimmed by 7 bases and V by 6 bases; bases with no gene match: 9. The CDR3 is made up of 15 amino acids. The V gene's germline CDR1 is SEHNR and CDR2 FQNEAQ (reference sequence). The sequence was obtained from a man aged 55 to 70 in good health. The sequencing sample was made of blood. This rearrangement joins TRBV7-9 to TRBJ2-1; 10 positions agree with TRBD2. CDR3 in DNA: TGTGCCAGCAGTCGGGCAGCGGGGGGGCGAAATGAGCAGTTCTTC. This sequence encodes CASSRAAGGRNEQFF.